This T cell receptor (beta chain) was profiled in a study of T cell repertoires in cytomegalovirus infection. Across the whole study: A matching HLA type, together with CMV infection, was signaled by public TCR beta signatures.

MiXCR, applied by TCRdb to the reads, yields one record per CDR3 protein. Seen here are 450,000 to 650,000 distinct CDR3 sequences, around 27% observed once, and the top ten hold roughly 13%. In the case of this clonotype: Its antigen is unknown.

V lost 5 bases and J lost 6, with 16 bases in between. The CDR3 is made up of 15 amino acids. CDR1 is SGHTA and CDR2 is FQGNSA in the germline V gene. General study findings and limits: The cumulative frequency of public TCR beta families identified carriers of CMV plus the relevant HLA. Ex vivo, HLA-C-restricted CMV-specific TCR beta clonotypes prevailed over the rest of the response.

The clonotype comes from a human donor in good health (CMV status not recorded). Some clones in this sample may be carry-over from other donors' samples. The specimen was PBMCs. The chain uses TRBV7-2 and TRBJ2-2; possibly TRBD1 for D (5 bases). CDR3 in DNA: TGTGCCAGCAGCACCACCGTGTGGGGCGCCGGGGAGCTGTTTTTT. Translating gives CASSTTVWGAGELFF.